This TCR beta chain comes out of a study of glioma-infiltrating T cells after dendritic cell vaccination. Clones were sequenced by immunoSEQ multiplex PCR, and TCRdb holds only the in-frame ones, with some missing. The sample has 80,000 to 100,000 clones; approximately 80% are singletons. The table lists this clone with a few counts. Source: blood, taken before dendritic cell vaccination. The receptor was isolated from a human donor with glioblastoma.

The CDR3 DNA is TGCGCCAGCAGCGGGGGACTAGCGGCCAACTCCTACAATGAGCAGTTCTTC. It specifies CASSGGLAANSYNEQFF. The chain has TRBV5-1 and TRBJ2-1; 11 bases are a match to TRBD2. The CDR3 sequence is 17 residues long. Germline assignment: CDR1 SGHRS and CDR2 YFSETQ. V lost 4 bases to trimming and J lost 0 bases; unmatched junction nucleotides: 6.